What follows are 22 T cell receptor beta chains derived from one specimen sequenced in a study of blood T cell repertoires in COVID-19. Sequencing was performed with immunoSEQ multiplex PCR; in TCRdb, only in-frame clones are kept and a portion is missing. The sample includes fewer than 45,000 clones, over 80% seen only once; the top ten take 10%. Sequencing was performed on peripheral blood. The receptor source for this set is an elderly man with active COVID-19.

The chain recombines TRBV11-2 with TRBJ1-2; TRBD1 aligns across 10 bases. Germline V lookup: CDR1 SGHAT, CDR2 FQNNGV. The junction had 6 bases not matched to a gene; V was cut back by 6 bases and J by 8 bases. This CDR3 region has 13 residues. CDR3 bases: TGTGCCAGCAGTCCACAGACAGGGGGCGGCTACACCTTC. This codes for CASSPQTGGGYTF. Full variable domain (outside the CDR3, taken from reference TRBV11-2 and TRBJ1-2): EAGVAQSPRYKIIEKRQSVAFWCNPISGHATLYWYQQILGQGPKLLIQFQNNGVVDDSQLPKDRFSAERLKGVDSTLKIQPAKLEDSAVYLCASSPQTGGGYTFGSGTRLTVV.

The rearrangement joins TRBV7-9 to TRBJ2-7, with 8 nucleotides matching TRBD1. V trimming: 1 base; J trimming: 1 base; junction bases outside the gene matches: 3. CDR1 and CDR2 (germline): SEHNR, FQNEAQ (reference sequence). The CDR3 has 15 residues. As DNA, the CDR3 is TGTGCCAGCAGCTTAGGGACAGGGTGGTCCTACGAGCAGTACTTC. This sequence encodes CASSLGTGWSYEQYF.

This clone is a singleton in its sample. This sequence joins TRBV6-1 and TRBJ2-1; 10 bases are a match to TRBD2. CDR3 length: 15 amino acids. The trim removed 2 bases at V and 7 bases at J, leaving 5 bases unmatched. The V gene's germline CDR1 is MNHNS and CDR2 SASEGT. The CDR3 region is CASSESGRARNEQFF. CDR3 coding DNA: TGTGCCAGCAGTGAAAGCGGGAGGGCCAGGAATGAGCAGTTCTTC.

The gene calls are TRBV12-3 or TRBV12-4 and TRBJ2-7; 8 nucleotides agree with TRBD2. The ends lost 5 bases at V and 2 bases at J; junction bases unmatched: 2. CDR3 size: 13 residues. CDR3 protein: CASSTSGTYEQYF. DNA for the CDR3: TGTGCCAGCAGTACTAGCGGCACCTACGAGCAGTACTTC.

CDR3 DNA: TGCGCCAGCAGCCAAACCGGGACTGGCTCCGTTGAGCAGTTCTTC. Protein: CASSQTGTGSVEQFF. The chain is built from TRBV4-1 and TRBJ2-1; maybe TRBD2 (6 bases). This CDR3 is built from 15 residues. V lost 2 bases, J lost 9 bases, and 17 bases lay in between. Germline V gene data show CDR1 as MGHRA and CDR2 as YSYEKL.

This rearrangement joins TRBV19 to TRBJ2-1, with TRBD2 matching over 10 bases. The germline V gene has CDR1 LNHDA and CDR2 SQIVND (reference sequence). V was pared by 5 bases and J by 10 bases, with 11 bases of the junction left unmatched. This CDR3 comprises 15 residues. This CDR3 reads CASSLGTSELGEQFF. The CDR3 DNA reads TGTGCCAGTAGTCTAGGGACTAGCGAGCTGGGGGAGCAGTTCTTC.

The sample holds a few counts of this clone. The V call is TRBV7-2, the J call TRBJ2-5; 10 bases map to TRBD1. Germline trimming cut 2 bases from V and 4 bases from J; bases unmatched to any gene: 4. The CDR3 consists of 15 residues. Germline loops: CDR1 SGHTA, CDR2 FQGNSA. This CDR3 is CASSLFGQGGETQYF. DNA of the CDR3: TGTGCCAGCAGCTTATTTGGACAGGGGGGAGAGACCCAGTACTTC.

The chain recombines TRBV9 with TRBJ1-5; TRBD1 might be the D (6 bases). Germline lookup yields CDR1 SGDLS and CDR2 YYNGEE. The CDR3 runs to 13 residues. With 5 bases removed from V and 2 bases from J, the gap between germline ends came to 8 bases. As DNA, the CDR3 is TGTGCCAGCAGTGAGGGGGGCAATCAGCCCCAGCATTTT. Amino acid sequence: CASSEGGNQPQHF. The full variable domain, completed using reference TRBV9 and TRBJ1-5, is DSGVTQTPKHLITATGQRVTLRCSPRSGDLSVYWYQQSLDQGLQFLIQYYNGEERAKGNILERFSAQQFPDLHSELNLSSLELGDSALYFCASSEGGNQPQHFGDGTRLSIL.

This chain connects TRBV6-6 to TRBJ2-1; 10 nucleotides line up with TRBD2. This CDR3 contains 14 residues. Germline CDR1 MNHNY, CDR2 SVGAGI (reference sequence). Losses at the gene ends were 11 bases for V and 6 bases for J; bases not matched to a gene: 10. This chain's CDR3 is CAGGGLAEVNEQFF. CDR3 coding DNA: TGTGCCGGGGGCGGACTAGCGGAAGTCAATGAGCAGTTCTTC.

The V and J genes are TRBV19 and TRBJ1-5; possible D gene TRBD1, 6 bases. The length of the CDR3 is 14 residues. The V and J ends lost 7 bases and 0 bases respectively, with 10 bases between them. Germline V gene lookup returns CDR1 LNHDA and CDR2 SQIVND (reference sequence). The CDR3 loop is CASMDSDSNQPQHF. Here the CDR3 DNA reads TGTGCCAGTATGGACAGCGATAGCAATCAGCCCCAGCATTTT.

The V call is TRBV25-1, the J call TRBJ1-2; 8 bases match TRBD1. The junction had 14 bases not matched to a gene; V was cut back by 7 bases and J by 4 bases. The CDR3 contains 16 residues. The V gene's germline CDR1 is MGHDK and CDR2 SYGVNS. The CDR3, as DNA: TGTGCCAGCAAGAGACAGGGGTACGTTTTCCTCTATGGCTACACCTTC. It codes for CASKRQGYVFLYGYTF.

The rearrangement links TRBV27 to TRBJ2-7; no clear D. V was clipped by 2 bases and J by 2 bases, with 13 bases between them. This CDR3 is built from 15 residues. Germline assignment: CDR1 MNHEY and CDR2 SMNVEV (reference sequence). DNA for the CDR3: TGTGCCAGCAGTTTAATCGGCGGAAAAACCTACGAGCAGTACTTC. The encoded protein is CASSLIGGKTYEQYF.

The chain joins TRBV3-1 (or the pseudogene TRBV3-2) to TRBJ2-2; TRBD1 matches at 8 bases. Germline CDR1 is LGHDT and CDR2 is YNNKEL (reference sequence). Trimming took 4 bases from V and 2 from J; bases not matched to a gene: 9. There are 17 residues in the CDR3. The CDR3 nucleotides are TGTGCCAGCAGCCGGTACCGGGACAGGAAAAACACCGGGGAGCTGTTTTTT. It encodes CASSRYRDRKNTGELFF.

The V call is TRBV7-2, the J call TRBJ1-6; 7 bases line up with TRBD1. Per the germline V gene, CDR1 is SGHTA and CDR2 is FQGNSA. The CDR3 has 14 amino acids. V gave up 5 bases and J gave up 7 bases; unmatched junction bases: 5. The CDR3 region is CASSPGTENSPLHF. The CDR3 coding sequence is TGTGCCAGCAGCCCCGGGACAGAGAATTCACCCCTCCACTTT.

The gene calls are TRBV20-1 and TRBJ1-2; D is ambiguous. The CDR3 length is 13 residues. Trimming took 3 bases from V and 2 from J, leaving 10 bases between them. Germline V gene data show CDR1 as DFQATT and CDR2 as SNEGSKA (reference sequence). CDR3 DNA sequence: TGCAGTGCTAGTTTGGGCATCAACTATGGCTACACCTTC. It specifies CSASLGINYGYTF.

V gene TRBV6-1 combines with J gene TRBJ2-3; TRBD2 is a possible D gene (6 bases). V dropped 0 bases and J dropped 2 bases, with 12 bases sitting between them. The CDR3 is made up of 16 amino acids. Germline CDR1 and CDR2: MNHNS and SASEGT. The CDR3 spells CASSEAGGAFTDTQYF. In DNA form, the CDR3 reads TGTGCCAGCAGTGAAGCGGGCGGGGCCTTCACAGATACGCAGTATTTT.

This sequence joins TRBV6-5 and TRBJ1-1; D call uncertain. Germline values: CDR1 MNHEY, CDR2 SVGAGI. Trimming left V 7 bases short and J 1 base short, with 10 bases between. The CDR3 is 13 residues long. CDR3 DNA: TGTGCCAGCAAACAGTATCCGAACACTGAAGCTTTCTTT. It codes for CASKQYPNTEAFF.

Here the CDR3 reads CASSLIGGGNQPQHF. The DNA of the CDR3 is TGTGCCAGCAGCCTTATTGGAGGGGGCAATCAGCCCCAGCATTTT. The chain combines TRBV6-5 with TRBJ1-5, with D tentatively TRBD1 (5 bases). The CDR3 covers 15 residues. With 6 bases removed from V and 2 bases from J, the gap between germline ends came to 14 bases. Germline V gene data show CDR1 as MNHEY and CDR2 as SVGAGI.

In this sample, this clone turned up once. The genes are TRBV6-5 and TRBJ1-1; TRBD1 agrees at 7 bases. Germline CDR1 MNHEY, CDR2 SVGAGI. Unmatched junction bases numbered 6, after V lost 7 bases and J lost 10 bases. This CDR3 is built from 11 residues. The CDR3 region has the DNA TGTGCCAGCATCGGGACAGAGGGAGCTTTCTTT. Encoded protein: CASIGTEGAFF.

This chain's CDR3 is CASSLDRAGGRYF. The CDR3 bases are TGTGCCAGCAGCTTAGATCGGGCTGGCGGGCGGTACTTC. The chain uses TRBV7-9 and TRBJ2-7, with D tentatively TRBD2 (5 bases). This CDR3 contains 13 residues. CDR1 and CDR2 (germline): SEHNR, FQNEAQ (reference sequence). Trimming shortened V by 1 base and J by 12 bases, and 16 bases separated the two germline ends.

The rearrangement uses TRBV3-1 (or the pseudogene TRBV3-2) and TRBJ2-7, with D unresolved. Per the germline V gene, CDR1 is LGHDT and CDR2 is YNNKEL (reference sequence). This CDR3 is 12 amino acids long. V was pared by 2 bases and J by 1 base, with 3 bases between. The CDR3 DNA reads TGTGCCAGCAGCCAATATTCCTACGAGCAGTACTTC. Amino acid sequence: CASSQYSYEQYF.

V usage is TRBV7-9 and J usage is TRBJ2-3, with a possible D match to TRBD2 (6 bases). V lost 5 bases, J lost 3 bases, and 21 bases lay in between. CDR3 length: 17 residues. CDR1 is SEHNR and CDR2 is FQNEAQ in the germline V gene (reference sequence). This CDR3 is CASSPRAGGVRTDTQYF. Written as DNA, the CDR3 is TGTGCCAGCAGCCCCCGCGCGGGCGGGGTGAGGACAGATACGCAGTATTTT.